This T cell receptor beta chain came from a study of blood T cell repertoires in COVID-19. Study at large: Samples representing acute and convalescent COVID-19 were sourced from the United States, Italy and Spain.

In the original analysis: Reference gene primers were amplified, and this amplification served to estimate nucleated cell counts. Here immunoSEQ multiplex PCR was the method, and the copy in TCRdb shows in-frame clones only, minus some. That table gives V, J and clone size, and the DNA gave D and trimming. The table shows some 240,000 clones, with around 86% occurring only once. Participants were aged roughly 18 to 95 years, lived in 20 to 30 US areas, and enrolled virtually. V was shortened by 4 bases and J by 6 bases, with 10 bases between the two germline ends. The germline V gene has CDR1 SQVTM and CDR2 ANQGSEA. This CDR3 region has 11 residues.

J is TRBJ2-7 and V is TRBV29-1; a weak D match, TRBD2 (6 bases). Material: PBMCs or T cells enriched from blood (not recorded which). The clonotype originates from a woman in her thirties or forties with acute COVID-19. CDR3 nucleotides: TGCAGCGTTGGTGGGGGGATCGAGCAGTACTTC. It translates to CSVGGGIEQYF.